The 29 T cell receptor beta chains below were found in one sample sequenced in a study of control samples from healthy donors and cancer patients. Clones were sequenced by immunoSEQ multiplex PCR, and TCRdb holds only the in-frame ones, with some missing. This sample carries roughly 64,000 clones, 90% of them seen once, and the ten largest clones take roughly 1.2%. Specimen: PBMCs. These receptors all come from a woman in her forties or fifties with colorectal cancer.

The rearrangement uses TRBV12-3 or TRBV12-4 and TRBJ2-1, with 8 positions matching TRBD2. The ends lost 5 bases at V and 10 bases at J; junction bases unmatched: 4. This CDR3 has 12 residues. The chain's CDR3 is CASSRTSTEQFF. CDR3 DNA: TGTGCCAGCAGTCGGACTAGCACGGAGCAGTTCTTC.

The V call is TRBV27, the J call TRBJ2-1, with 9 bases matching TRBD2. CDR3 length: 16 amino acids. After removal of 6 bases from V and 2 bases from J, the junction contained 8 bases not matched to a gene. Germline-derived CDR1 and CDR2 are MNHEY and SMNVEV (reference sequence). This CDR3 reads CASRPFPSGAYNEQFF. For the CDR3, the DNA is TGTGCCAGCAGACCCTTCCCTAGCGGGGCCTACAATGAGCAGTTCTTC.

The chain couples TRBV3-1 (or the pseudogene TRBV3-2) to TRBJ1-1, with 7 bases aligning to TRBD1. Germline CDR1 LGHDT, CDR2 YNNKEL (reference sequence). The CDR3 is 15 residues long. Trimming took 3 bases from V and 1 from J; bases not matched to a gene: 5. The CDR3 DNA is TGTGCCAGCAGCCAGATGGGACAGCCGAACACTGAAGCTTTCTTT. Its translation: CASSQMGQPNTEAFF.

A remark on this clone: At one end the junction does not follow the germline gene, possibly because of a read error. The rearrangement links TRBV7-9 to TRBJ2-7; 9 bases agree with TRBD1. CDR1 and CDR2 from the germline V gene are SEHNR and FQNEAQ (reference sequence). There are 12 residues in the CDR3. CDR3 sequence (DNA): TGTGCCAGCAGCTTAAATCGGGACAGGGCGATATTC. Residues: CASSLNRDRAIF.

V gene TRBV7-3 combines with J gene TRBJ1-1; TRBD1 aligns across 10 bases. After removal of 1 base from V and 5 bases from J, the junction contained 4 bases not matched to a gene. This CDR3 has 15 residues. Per germline, CDR1 SGHTA and CDR2 FQGTGA. The CDR3 loop reads CASSLMGQGRTEAFF. In DNA, the CDR3 is TGTGCCAGCAGCTTAATGGGACAGGGGAGGACTGAAGCTTTCTTT.

The V and J genes are TRBV6-6 and TRBJ1-5; D unclear. Germline V gene sequence: CDR1 MNHNY, CDR2 SVGAGI (reference sequence). V lost 6 bases and J 3 bases, leaving 6 bases between the germline ends. The CDR3 contains 12 residues. CDR3 nucleotide sequence: TGTGCCAGCAGCCCCTCCAATCAGCCCCAGCATTTT. This codes for CASSPSNQPQHF.

The CDR3 loop reads CASSQDGEAVANTGELFF. CDR3 bases: TGTGCCAGCAGCCAAGATGGAGAAGCGGTCGCGAACACCGGGGAGCTGTTTTTT. This chain links TRBV3-1 (or the pseudogene TRBV3-2) with TRBJ2-2; D perhaps matches TRBD2 (5 bases). The CDR3 spans 18 residues. Germline assignment: CDR1 LGHDT and CDR2 YNNKEL (reference sequence). Trimming removed 0 bases at V and 0 bases at J, with 14 bases between.

This clone has just one count. The gene calls are TRBV3-1 (or the pseudogene TRBV3-2) and TRBJ2-3; maybe TRBD1 (5 bases). Germline CDR1 reads LGHDT; CDR2 reads YNNKEL (reference sequence). V gave up 1 base and J gave up 6 bases, with 11 bases separating them. The CDR3 runs to 14 residues. CDR3 nucleotide sequence: TGTGCCAGCAGCCAAGGGGCAGGGATGGATACGCAGTATTTT. Translation gives CASSQGAGMDTQYF.

This chain uses TRBV21-1 with TRBJ1-5; the D call of TRBD1 is as the table states it, not checked on the DNA. TRBV21-1 is a listed pseudogene. This CDR3 region has 17 residues. CDR3 sequence: CASPKGSGQRDNQPQHF. The CDR3 nucleotides read TGTGCCAGCCCCAAAGGATCGGGACAACGGGATAATCAGCCCCAGCATTTT.

CDR3 residues: CASSSGWGPGTEAFF. In nucleotides, the CDR3 is TGTGCCAGCAGTTCCGGGTGGGGCCCGGGCACTGAAGCTTTCTTT. The genes are TRBV6-5 and TRBJ1-1; D perhaps matches TRBD1 (5 bases). CDR1 and CDR2 (germline): MNHEY, SVGAGI. CDR3 length: 15 amino acids. V lost 4 bases to trimming and J lost 4 bases, with 16 bases between them.

V is TRBV27 and J is TRBJ2-3; D is ambiguous. CDR1 MNHEY and CDR2 SMNVEV come from the germline V gene (reference sequence). The CDR3 is 14 residues long. V gave up 0 bases and J gave up 2 bases, with 6 bases separating them. In nucleotides, the CDR3 is TGTGCCAGCAGTTTATCGAGCCCCACAGATACGCAGTATTTT. This encodes CASSLSSPTDTQYF.

V is TRBV6-6 and J is TRBJ2-5, with 7 bases identical to TRBD1. J was trimmed by 2 bases and V by 5 bases; bases with no gene match: 2. This CDR3 has 13 residues. Germline CDR1 and CDR2: MNHNY and SVGAGI (reference sequence). The CDR3 coding sequence is TGTGCCAGCAGTCCGGACAGGCAAGAGACCCAGTACTTC. It translates to CASSPDRQETQYF.

This clone was found once. This sequence joins TRBV5-6 and TRBJ2-2, with D unclear. The germline V gene encodes CDR1 SGHDT and CDR2 YYEEEE. Trimming pared 3 bases from V and 4 bases from J, leaving 10 bases between. The CDR3 length is 14 residues. This CDR3 is CASSYLGGTGELFF. CDR3 sequence (DNA): TGTGCCAGCAGCTATTTAGGTGGCACCGGGGAGCTGTTTTTT.

V is TRBV2 and J is TRBJ2-6; 12 bases match TRBD1. Germline CDR1 reads SNHLY; CDR2 reads FYNNEI. The V gene end was trimmed by 6 bases and the J gene end by 4 bases; junction bases not matched to a gene: 7. The CDR3 contains 17 residues. The CDR3 sequence is CASRTGTGGSGANVLTF. Here the CDR3 DNA reads TGTGCCAGCAGAACCGGGACAGGGGGCTCAGGGGCCAACGTCCTGACTTTC.

The CDR3 reads CASSLGGYQETQYF. The CDR3, as DNA: TGTGCCAGCAGCTTAGGAGGGTACCAAGAGACCCAGTACTTC. The chain links TRBV11-3 to TRBJ2-5; TRBD2 might be the D (5 bases). The CDR3 sequence is 14 residues long. CDR1 and CDR2 (germline): SGHNT, YENEEA. Trimming took off 1 base at V and 0 bases at J, with 6 bases between the two ends.

The genes are TRBV29-1 and TRBJ2-2; maybe TRBD2 (7 bases). The length of the CDR3 is 15 residues. Germline assignment: CDR1 SQVTM and CDR2 ANQGSEA. V was clipped by 4 bases and J by 6 bases, with 18 bases between them. The CDR3 region has the DNA TGCAGCGTTGTGGAGTTTCGAGGGGGGGCCGGGGAGCTGTTTTTT. Translation: CSVVEFRGGAGELFF.

The gene calls are TRBV28 and TRBJ2-2; D call uncertain. Germline lookup yields CDR1 MDHEN and CDR2 SYDVKM. Trimming took 7 bases from V and 1 from J, leaving 10 bases between them. The CDR3 loop spans 14 amino acids. CDR3 nucleotide sequence: TGTGCCAGCATCGCCCCAATGAACACCGGGGAGCTGTTTTTT. Translated, it gives CASIAPMNTGELFF.

The chain has TRBV6-5 and TRBJ2-7; D gene unclear. The V gene lost 7 bases and the J gene lost 2 bases, with 18 bases spanning the gap. Germline loops: CDR1 MNHEY, CDR2 SVGAGI. This CDR3 contains 15 residues. This CDR3 is CASTQLGPGPYEQYF. CDR3 bases: TGTGCCAGCACCCAACTCGGCCCTGGCCCCTACGAGCAGTACTTC.

The chain combines TRBV27 with TRBJ2-5; D gene unclear. The CDR3 contains 13 residues. Trimming shortened V by 2 bases and J by 1 base, and 5 bases separated the two germline ends. CDR1 and CDR2 from the germline V gene are MNHEY and SMNVEV (reference sequence). The CDR3, as DNA: TGTGCCAGCAGTTTAGTCAGCCAAGAGACCCAGTACTTC. Protein product: CASSLVSQETQYF.

The CDR3 DNA reads as TGTGCCAGCAGCTCGACAGGGGGGGGCACTGAAGCTTTCTTT. Amino acids: CASSSTGGGTEAFF. The V gene is TRBV11-2, the J gene TRBJ1-1, with 9 nucleotides matching TRBD1. V shed 4 bases and J 4 bases; nucleotides not matched to a gene: 4. Germline V gene lookup returns CDR1 SGHAT and CDR2 FQNNGV. The CDR3 sequence is 14 residues long.

In its sample, this clone was seen once. The chain has TRBV7-2 and TRBJ1-1, with unresolved D. Trimming took off 3 bases at V and 1 base at J, with 9 bases between the two ends. The germline V gene has CDR1 SGHTA and CDR2 FQGNSA. The CDR3 is made up of 14 amino acids. The CDR3 region is CASSLSSTNTEAFF. CDR3 nucleotides: TGTGCCAGCAGCTTGAGTTCGACGAACACTGAAGCTTTCTTT.

The chain has TRBV11-3 and TRBJ2-7, with 9 bases identical to TRBD1. Germline V lookup: CDR1 SGHNT, CDR2 YENEEA. The junction had 2 bases not matched to a gene; V was cut back by 0 bases and J by 2 bases. The CDR3 has 15 amino acids. CDR3 loop: CASSLEGQGPYEQYF. Here the CDR3 DNA reads TGTGCCAGCAGCTTAGAGGGACAGGGACCCTACGAGCAGTACTTC.

This clone was seen once. The rearrangement joins TRBV7-9 to TRBJ2-7; D is uncertain. Germline CDR1 reads SEHNR; CDR2 reads FQNEAQ (reference sequence). The CDR3 sequence is 12 residues long. Trimming shortened V by 1 base and J by 3 bases, and 4 bases separated the two germline ends. The CDR3 here is CASSLGDYEQYF. In DNA, the CDR3 is TGTGCCAGCAGCTTAGGAGACTACGAGCAGTACTTC.

This clone was recorded once. The chain has TRBV3-1 (or the pseudogene TRBV3-2) and TRBJ1-5; a weak D match, TRBD1 (6 bases). CDR3 size: 16 residues. V was cut by 1 base and J by 5 bases, with 15 bases left in between. CDR1 and CDR2 from the germline V gene are LGHDT and YNNKEL (reference sequence). CDR3 nucleotides: TGTGCCAGCAGCCAAGGAGGTGGGGGGGCCCATCAGCCCCAGCATTTT. This sequence encodes CASSQGGGGAHQPQHF.

This chain connects TRBV30 to TRBJ1-1; 8 bases are a match to TRBD1. Germline trimming cut 3 bases from V and 1 base from J; bases unmatched to any gene: 4. The CDR3 spans 14 residues. Looked up from germline, CDR1 is GTSNPN and CDR2 is SVGIG (reference sequence). CDR3 loop: CAWSRGRGNTEAFF. The CDR3 DNA follows: TGTGCCTGGAGCAGGGGGCGAGGGAACACTGAAGCTTTCTTT.

CDR3: CASSEGQGVDEQYF. The CDR3 DNA reads as TGTGCCAGCAGTGAAGGGCAGGGGGTTGATGAGCAGTACTTC. This rearrangement joins TRBV2 to TRBJ2-7; TRBD1 agrees at 7 bases. The ends lost 1 base at V and 7 bases at J; junction bases unmatched: 7. Germline V CDR1 and CDR2: SNHLY, FYNNEI. The CDR3 totals 14 residues.

V usage is TRBV12-3 or TRBV12-4 and J usage is TRBJ2-3, with 8 nucleotides matching TRBD1. This CDR3 spans 13 amino acids. J lost 8 bases, V lost 4 bases, and 5 bases had no gene match. Here the CDR3 reads CASSSLDRGTQYF. The CDR3 DNA follows: TGTGCCAGCAGTTCCCTTGACAGGGGTACGCAGTATTTT.

This chain connects TRBV9 to TRBJ1-1; possible D gene TRBD1, 5 bases. CDR1 SGDLS and CDR2 YYNGEE come from the germline V gene. This CDR3 has 14 amino acids. Trimming left V 0 bases short and J 1 base short, with 7 bases between. CDR3 nucleotides: TGTGCCAGCAGCGTAGTGGGGGGGAACACTGAAGCTTTCTTT. Protein product: CASSVVGGNTEAFF.

V gene TRBV7-8 combines with J gene TRBJ1-1; no clear D. V lost 2 bases and J lost 1, with 5 bases in between. This CDR3 has 13 residues. Germline-derived CDR1 and CDR2 are SGHVS and FQNEAQ. In DNA form, the CDR3 reads TGTGCCAGCAGCTTAAGTCGGAACACTGAAGCTTTCTTT. Encoded protein: CASSLSRNTEAFF.